These 13 T cell receptor beta chains came from one sample sequenced in a study of T cell repertoires in cytomegalovirus infection. TCRdb processed the reads anew with MiXCR; each CDR3 protein has one entry. In the table there are about 770,000 distinct CDR3 sequences, just under 30% of which are singletons. Their specific antigens are unknown. The sequences come from cultured CD8+ T cells from PBMCs, collected from culture after CMV antigen stimulation. The receptors stem from a human donor in good health (CMV status not recorded). Some clones in this sample may be carry-over from other donors' samples.

This clonotype came up a few times. V and J are TRBV6-2 or TRBV6-3 and TRBJ2-3, with 7 nucleotides matching TRBD2. The germline V gene has CDR1 MNHEY and CDR2 SVGEGT. The CDR3 totals 15 residues. The V gene end was trimmed by 6 bases and the J gene end by 5 bases; junction bases not matched to a gene: 11. The CDR3 coding sequence is TGTGCCAGCAGCCAACCCCCGGGGGGAGAAGATACGCAGTATTTT. It codes for CASSQPPGGEDTQYF.

There are many counts of this clonotype. This sequence joins TRBV7-2 and TRBJ2-5; TRBD2 is a possible D gene (6 bases). Trimming pared 4 bases from V and 1 base from J, leaving 25 bases between. The CDR3 loop spans 19 amino acids. The germline gives CDR1 SGHTA, CDR2 FQGNSA. CDR3 residues: CASSYSVGTPPFLQETQYF. The CDR3 DNA follows: TGTGCCAGCAGCTATTCCGTCGGGACTCCCCCCTTTCTCCAAGAGACCCAGTACTTC.

The chain joins TRBV7-9 to TRBJ2-7, with D perhaps TRBD1 (6 bases). V lost 5 bases and J 2 bases, leaving 10 bases between the germline ends. CDR1 is SEHNR, CDR2 FQNEAQ, per germline (reference sequence). The CDR3 length is 13 residues. CDR3 bases: TGTGCCAGCAGCCCACGGACAGCCTACGAGCAGTACGTC. Translated, it gives CASSPRTAYEQYV.

In its sample, this clonotype was seen many times. The V gene is TRBV7-9, the J gene TRBJ1-2; D ambiguous. The CDR3 length is 14 residues. The germline V and J ends were trimmed by 1 base and 2 bases, with 8 bases remaining between them. Per germline, CDR1 SEHNR and CDR2 FQNEAQ (reference sequence). DNA of the CDR3: TGTGCCAGCAGCTTAGATACGGGGAACTATGGCTACACCTTC. This encodes CASSLDTGNYGYTF.

The chain employs TRBV11-3 and TRBJ2-1; 7 bases map to TRBD1. This CDR3 spans 13 amino acids. The germline gives CDR1 SGHNT, CDR2 YENEEA. J was trimmed by 12 bases and V by 3 bases; bases with no gene match: 8. The CDR3 DNA sequence: TGTGCCAGCAGCTTGCACAGGGGTGGGGGGCAGTTCTTC. It translates to CASSLHRGGGQFF.

The chain employs TRBV2 and TRBJ2-1; D gene uncertain. From germline, CDR1 is SNHLY and CDR2 FYNNEI. V was pared by 4 bases and J by 13 bases, with 2 bases between. The CDR3 extends over 8 amino acids. CDR3 sequence: CASSVQFF. CDR3 DNA sequence: TGTGCCAGCAGTGTCCAGTTCTTC.

As concerns this clonotype: This may come from a read error, since a much larger clone is one base off. The chain combines TRBV2 with TRBJ1-1; no clear D gene. Trimming shortened V by 4 bases and J by 10 bases, and 1 base separated the two germline ends. Germline V CDR1 and CDR2: SNHLY, FYNNEI. This CDR3 is built from 8 residues. CDR3 amino acids: CASSGAFF. CDR3 sequence (DNA): TGTGCCAGCAGTGGAGCTTTCTTT.

The sample holds a few counts of this clonotype. V and J are TRBV2 and TRBJ1-1; 10 bases line up with TRBD1. The CDR3 extends over 17 amino acids. The ends lost 6 bases at V and 0 bases at J; junction bases unmatched: 10. Per germline, CDR1 SNHLY and CDR2 FYNNEI. The CDR3 is CASRQTGGERMNTEAFF. The CDR3 bases are TGTGCCAGCAGGCAGACAGGGGGCGAGAGAATGAACACTGAAGCTTTCTTT. Combining the CDR3 with reference TRBV2 and TRBJ1-1 gives the whole variable domain EPEVTQTPSHQVTQMGQEVILRCVPISNHLYFYWYRQILGQKVEFLVSFYNNEISEKSEIFDDQFSVERPDGSNFTLKIRSTKLEDSAMYFCASRQTGGERMNTEAFFGQGTRLTVV.

This clonotype was counted a few times. This rearrangement joins TRBV7-2 to TRBJ2-5; D remains unclear. Germline V gives CDR1 SGHTA, CDR2 FQGNSA. The CDR3 runs to 12 residues. V lost 6 bases and J lost 5, with 10 bases in between. CDR3 amino acids: CASSPPSETQYF. The CDR3 DNA reads as TGTGCCAGCAGTCCCCCCTCTGAGACCCAGTACTTC.

This clonotype turned up a few times. In nucleotides, the CDR3 is TGTGCCAGCAGTTTAACAGGATCTAATGAAAAACTGTTTTTT. Translated: CASSLTGSNEKLFF. The chain links TRBV28 to TRBJ1-4, with a tentative D call TRBD1 (5 bases). The CDR3 sequence is 14 residues long. CDR1 and CDR2 (germline): MDHEN, SYDVKM. The V end lost 2 bases, the J end lost 3 bases, and 7 bases lay between the germline ends. Variable domain in full (rest from reference TRBV28 and TRBJ1-4): DVKVTQSSRYLVKRTGEKVFLECVQDMDHENMFWYRQDPGLGLRLIYFSYDVKMKEKGDIPEGYSVSREKKERFSLILESASTNQTSMYLCASSLTGSNEKLFFGSGTQLSVL.

The chain couples TRBV9 to TRBJ1-5; maybe TRBD1 (5 bases). V gave up 0 bases and J gave up 4 bases, with 11 bases separating them. Germline V lookup: CDR1 SGDLS, CDR2 YYNGEE. The CDR3 has 15 residues. Here the CDR3 reads CASSVEGRANQPQHF. The DNA of the CDR3 is TGTGCCAGCAGCGTAGAAGGCAGGGCGAATCAGCCCCAGCATTTT.

The table lists this clonotype with a few counts. V gene TRBV12-3 or TRBV12-4 combines with J gene TRBJ2-5, with 12 bases that match TRBD2. The CDR3 sequence is 16 residues long. Trimming removed 4 bases from V and 3 bases from J; junction bases left unmatched: 6. The CDR3 sequence: CASSSRLAGEKETQYF. CDR3 nucleotides: TGTGCCAGCAGTTCCCGACTAGCGGGGGAGAAAGAGACCCAGTACTTC.

The chain joins TRBV6-6 to TRBJ1-1; D is unresolved. The CDR3 contains 13 residues. Trimming cost V 2 bases and J 4 bases, with 8 bases left between them. Germline lookup yields CDR1 MNHNY and CDR2 SVGAGI (reference sequence). CDR3 coding DNA: TGTGCCAGCAGTTACCAATTAAGCACTGAAGCTTTCTTT. It is translated as CASSYQLSTEAFF.